This T cell receptor beta chain was retrieved from a study of blood T cell repertoires in COVID-19. About the study: COVID-19 samples collected from the United States, Italy and Spain covered acute and convalescent phases. The cDNA or gDNA used as material had been derived from T cells, B-cell-depleted T cells, or PBMCs.

Authors' processing steps: Amplified reference gene primers provided the basis for estimating nucleated cell counts. Only in-frame clones appear in the TCRdb table, and some are missing; sequencing was by immunoSEQ multiplex PCR. V, J and clone size derive from that table, while D and trimming were established from the DNA sequence. The sample lists about 150,000 clones; 87% were seen once. V was cut by 2 bases and J by 4 bases, with 11 bases left in between. This CDR3 has 14 residues. CDR1 and CDR2 (germline): SGHDN, FVKESK. The clonotype originates from a woman aged 55-70 years with active or convalescent COVID-19. The chain is built from TRBV14 and TRBJ1-1; D may be TRBD1 (5 bases). The material sequenced was peripheral blood. The CDR3 DNA reads TGTGCCAGCAGCCAACGGAGGGGCGTCACTGAAGCTTTCTTT. Translating gives CASSQRRGVTEAFF. Full variable domain (remainder filled in from reference TRBV14 and TRBJ1-1): EAGVTQFPSHSVIEKGQTVTLRCDPISGHDNLYWYRRVMGKEIKFLLHFVKESKQDESGMPNNRFLAERTGGTYSTLKVQPAELEDSGVYFCASSQRRGVTEAFFGQGTRLTVV.